Below, one TCR beta chain is given with its context. The data were taken from a study of blood T cell repertoires in COVID-19. Per the authors' pipeline: Amplification with reference gene primers provided the estimates of nucleated cell counts. Data came from immunoSEQ multiplex PCR; TCRdb stores just in-frame clones and leaves some out. V, J and clone size derive from that table, while D and trimming were established from the DNA sequence. The sample lists some 200,000 clones; about 88% were seen once. Germline V gives CDR1 LNHDA, CDR2 SQIVND (reference sequence). The CDR3 consists of 15 residues. J gave up 6 bases and V 5 bases, and 11 bases lay outside the gene matches.

The sequence was collected from a woman of 80 years or more in a cohort sampled during active or convalescent COVID-19. The sample comprised peripheral blood. The J gene is TRBJ2-5, the V gene TRBV19; the match to TRBD1 covers 8 bases. The CDR3 DNA sequence: TGTGCCAGTAGTTCAACTGCCAGGGGGCTTAAGACCCAGTACTTC. It is translated as CASSSTARGLKTQYF.